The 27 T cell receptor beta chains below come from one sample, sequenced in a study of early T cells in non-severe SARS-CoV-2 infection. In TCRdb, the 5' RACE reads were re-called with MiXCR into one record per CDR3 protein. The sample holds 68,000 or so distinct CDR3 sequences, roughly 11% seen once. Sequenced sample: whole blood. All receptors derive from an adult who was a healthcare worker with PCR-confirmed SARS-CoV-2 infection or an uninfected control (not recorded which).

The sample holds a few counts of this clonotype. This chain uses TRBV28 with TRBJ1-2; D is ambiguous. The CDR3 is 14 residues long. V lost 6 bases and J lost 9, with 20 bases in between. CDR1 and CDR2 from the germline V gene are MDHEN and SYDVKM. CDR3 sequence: CASRGDPSLGSYTF. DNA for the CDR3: TGTGCCAGCAGGGGTGATCCCTCCCTTGGGAGCTACACCTTC.

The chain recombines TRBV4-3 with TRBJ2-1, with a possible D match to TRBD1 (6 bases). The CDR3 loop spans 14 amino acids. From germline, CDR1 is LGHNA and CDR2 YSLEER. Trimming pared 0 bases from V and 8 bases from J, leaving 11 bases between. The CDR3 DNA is TGCGCCAGCAGCCAAGATCGCCACAGGGATGAGCAGTTCTTC. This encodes CASSQDRHRDEQFF.

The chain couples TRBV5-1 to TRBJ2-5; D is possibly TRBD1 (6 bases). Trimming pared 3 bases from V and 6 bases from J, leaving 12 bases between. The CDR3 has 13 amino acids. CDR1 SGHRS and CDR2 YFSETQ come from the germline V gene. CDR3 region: CASSSYRVKTQYF. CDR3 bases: TGCGCCAGCAGCTCATACAGGGTAAAGACCCAGTACTTC.

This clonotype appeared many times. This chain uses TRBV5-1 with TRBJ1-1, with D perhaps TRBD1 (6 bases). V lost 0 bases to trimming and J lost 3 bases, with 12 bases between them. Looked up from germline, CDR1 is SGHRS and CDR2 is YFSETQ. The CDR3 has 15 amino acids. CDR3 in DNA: TGCGCCAGCAGCTTGGCCAATTCAGGGGACACTGAAGCTTTCTTT. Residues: CASSLANSGDTEAFF.

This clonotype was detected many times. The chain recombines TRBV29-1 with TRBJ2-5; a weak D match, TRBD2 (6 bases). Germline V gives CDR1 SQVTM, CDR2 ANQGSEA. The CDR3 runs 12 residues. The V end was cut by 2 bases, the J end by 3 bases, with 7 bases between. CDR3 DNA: TGCAGCGTTGAATGGGGGGAAGAGACCCAGTACTTC. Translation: CSVEWGEETQYF.

The CDR3 DNA sequence: TGCAGTGCACGGGACAGGGTTGTCAATCAGCCCCAGCATTTT. This codes for CSARDRVVNQPQHF. The chain employs TRBV20-1 and TRBJ1-5; the match to TRBD1 covers 9 bases. Germline loops: CDR1 DFQATT, CDR2 SNEGSKA (reference sequence). J gave up 3 bases and V 6 bases, and 6 bases lay outside the gene matches. The length of the CDR3 is 14 residues.

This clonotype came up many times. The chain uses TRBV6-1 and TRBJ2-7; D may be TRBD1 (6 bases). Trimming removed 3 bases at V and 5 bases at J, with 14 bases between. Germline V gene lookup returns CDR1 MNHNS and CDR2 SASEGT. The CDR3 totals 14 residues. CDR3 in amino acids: CASSEGTGSDEQYF. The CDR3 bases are TGTGCCAGCAGTGAGGGAACAGGGTCGGACGAGCAGTACTTC.

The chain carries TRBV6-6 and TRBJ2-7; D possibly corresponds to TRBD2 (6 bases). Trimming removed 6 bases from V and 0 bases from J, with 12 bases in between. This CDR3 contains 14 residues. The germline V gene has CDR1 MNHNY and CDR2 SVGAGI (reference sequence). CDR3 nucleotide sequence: TGTGCCAGCAGACTCTCACTAGCCTCCTACGAGCAGTACTTC. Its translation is CASRLSLASYEQYF.

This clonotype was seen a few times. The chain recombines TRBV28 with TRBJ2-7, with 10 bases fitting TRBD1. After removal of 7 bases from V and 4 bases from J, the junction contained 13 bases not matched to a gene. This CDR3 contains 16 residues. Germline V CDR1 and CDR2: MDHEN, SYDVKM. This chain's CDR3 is CASTTAAGTGDYEQYF. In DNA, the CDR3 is TGTGCCAGCACCACGGCAGCCGGGACAGGGGATTACGAGCAGTACTTC.

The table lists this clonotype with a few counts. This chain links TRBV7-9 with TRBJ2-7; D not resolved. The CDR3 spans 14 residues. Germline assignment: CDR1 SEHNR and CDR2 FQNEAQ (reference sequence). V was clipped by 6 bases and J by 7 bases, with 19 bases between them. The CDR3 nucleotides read TGTGCCAGCAGTCCCCCCTCCTTGGGCGAAGAGCAGTACTTC. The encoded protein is CASSPPSLGEEQYF.

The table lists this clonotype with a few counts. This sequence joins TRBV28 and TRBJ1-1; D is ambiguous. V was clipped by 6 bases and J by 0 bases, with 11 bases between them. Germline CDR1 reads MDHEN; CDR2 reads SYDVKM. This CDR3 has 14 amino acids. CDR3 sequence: CASSPTSMNTEAFF. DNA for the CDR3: TGTGCCAGCAGCCCCACATCGATGAACACTGAAGCTTTCTTT.

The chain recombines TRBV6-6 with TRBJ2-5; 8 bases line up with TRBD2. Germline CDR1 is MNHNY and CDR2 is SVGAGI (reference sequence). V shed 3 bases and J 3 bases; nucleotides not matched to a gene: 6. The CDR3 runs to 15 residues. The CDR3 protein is CASSYFRAGEETQYF. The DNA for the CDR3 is TGTGCCAGCAGTTATTTTAGAGCGGGAGAAGAGACCCAGTACTTC.

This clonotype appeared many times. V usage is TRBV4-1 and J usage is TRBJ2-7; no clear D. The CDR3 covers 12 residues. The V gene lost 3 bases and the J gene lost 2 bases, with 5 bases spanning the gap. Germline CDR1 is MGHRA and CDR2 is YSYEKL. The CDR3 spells CASSQGAYEQYF. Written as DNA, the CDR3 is TGCGCCAGCAGCCAGGGCGCCTACGAGCAGTACTTC.

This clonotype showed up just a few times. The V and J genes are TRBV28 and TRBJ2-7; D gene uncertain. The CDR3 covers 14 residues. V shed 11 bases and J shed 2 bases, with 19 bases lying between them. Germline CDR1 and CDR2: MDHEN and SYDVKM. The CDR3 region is CASSDLDGPYEQYF. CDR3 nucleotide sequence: TGTGCCTCAAGCGACTTGGACGGGCCCTACGAGCAGTACTTC.

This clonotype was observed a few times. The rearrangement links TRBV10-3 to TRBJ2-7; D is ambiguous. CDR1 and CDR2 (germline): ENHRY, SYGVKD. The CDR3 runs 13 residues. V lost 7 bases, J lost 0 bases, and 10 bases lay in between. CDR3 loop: CAITEGSSYEQYF. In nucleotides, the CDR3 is TGTGCCATCACCGAAGGGTCCTCCTACGAGCAGTACTTC.

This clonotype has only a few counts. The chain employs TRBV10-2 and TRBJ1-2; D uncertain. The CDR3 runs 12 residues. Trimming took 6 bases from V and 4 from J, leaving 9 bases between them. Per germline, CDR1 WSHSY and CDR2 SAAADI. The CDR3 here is CASRGQPYGYTF. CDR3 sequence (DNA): TGCGCCAGCAGAGGGCAGCCCTATGGCTACACCTTC.

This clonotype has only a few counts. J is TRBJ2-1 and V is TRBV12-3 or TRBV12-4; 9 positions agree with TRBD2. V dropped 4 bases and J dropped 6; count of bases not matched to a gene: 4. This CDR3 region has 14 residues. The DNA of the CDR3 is TGTGCCAGCAGTTGGGCTAGCGGGGCCAATGAGCAGTTCTTC. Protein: CASSWASGANEQFF.

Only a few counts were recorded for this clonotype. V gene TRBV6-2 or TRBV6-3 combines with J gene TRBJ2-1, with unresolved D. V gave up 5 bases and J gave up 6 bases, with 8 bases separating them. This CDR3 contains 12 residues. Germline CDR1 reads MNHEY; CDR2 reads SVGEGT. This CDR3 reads CASSRVRNEQFF. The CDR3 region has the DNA TGTGCCAGCAGTCGAGTGCGCAATGAGCAGTTCTTC.

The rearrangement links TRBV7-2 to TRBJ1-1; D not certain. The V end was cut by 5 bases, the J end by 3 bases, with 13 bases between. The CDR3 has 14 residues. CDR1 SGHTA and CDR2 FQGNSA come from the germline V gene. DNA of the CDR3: TGTGCCAGCAGCGCGCCCTATTGGGACACTGAAGCTTTCTTT. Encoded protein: CASSAPYWDTEAFF.

In DNA, the CDR3 is TGCGCCAGCAGCCAAGTTTCGGGGGAAAAACTGTTTTTT. This sequence encodes CASSQVSGEKLFF. The V gene is TRBV4-3, the J gene TRBJ1-4; D not certain. Trimming stripped 1 base from V and 8 bases from J, with 8 bases between. Germline V gives CDR1 LGHNA, CDR2 YSLEER. This CDR3 has 13 residues.

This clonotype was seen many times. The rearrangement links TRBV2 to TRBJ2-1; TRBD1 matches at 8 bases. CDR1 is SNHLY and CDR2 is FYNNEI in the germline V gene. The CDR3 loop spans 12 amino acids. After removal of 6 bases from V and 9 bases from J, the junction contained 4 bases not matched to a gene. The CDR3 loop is CASRMDRAEQFF. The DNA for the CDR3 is TGTGCCAGCAGGATGGACAGGGCTGAGCAGTTCTTC.

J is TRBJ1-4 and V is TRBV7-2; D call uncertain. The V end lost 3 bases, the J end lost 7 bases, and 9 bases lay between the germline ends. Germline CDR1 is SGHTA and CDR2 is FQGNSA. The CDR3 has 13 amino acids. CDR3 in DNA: TGTGCCAGCAGCTTTGTGGGGTTTGAAAAACTGTTTTTT. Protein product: CASSFVGFEKLFF.

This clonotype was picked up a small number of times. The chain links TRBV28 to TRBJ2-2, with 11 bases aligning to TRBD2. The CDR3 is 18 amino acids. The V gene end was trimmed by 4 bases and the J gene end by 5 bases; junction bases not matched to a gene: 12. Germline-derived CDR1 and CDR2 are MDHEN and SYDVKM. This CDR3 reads CASSSTTSGAARTGELFF. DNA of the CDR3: TGTGCCAGCAGTTCAACGACTAGCGGGGCGGCGAGGACCGGGGAGCTGTTTTTT.

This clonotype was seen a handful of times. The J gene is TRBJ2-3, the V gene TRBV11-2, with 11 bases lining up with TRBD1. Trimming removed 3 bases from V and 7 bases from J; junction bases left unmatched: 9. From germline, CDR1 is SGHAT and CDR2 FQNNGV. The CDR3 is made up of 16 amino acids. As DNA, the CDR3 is TGTGCCAGCAGCTTCCCTGGGGGACAGGGGGGAAATACGCAGTATTTT. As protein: CASSFPGGQGGNTQYF.

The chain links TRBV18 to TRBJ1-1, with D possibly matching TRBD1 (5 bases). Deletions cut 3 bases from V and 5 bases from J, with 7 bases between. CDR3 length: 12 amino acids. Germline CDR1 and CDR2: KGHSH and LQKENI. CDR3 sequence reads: CASSPGATEAFF. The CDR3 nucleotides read TGTGCCAGCTCACCCGGGGCGACTGAAGCTTTCTTT.

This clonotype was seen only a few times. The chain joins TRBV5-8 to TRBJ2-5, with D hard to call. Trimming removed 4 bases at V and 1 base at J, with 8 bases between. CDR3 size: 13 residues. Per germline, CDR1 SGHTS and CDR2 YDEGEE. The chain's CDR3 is CASSRYTQETQYF. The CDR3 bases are TGTGCCAGCAGCCGATATACCCAAGAGACCCAGTACTTC.

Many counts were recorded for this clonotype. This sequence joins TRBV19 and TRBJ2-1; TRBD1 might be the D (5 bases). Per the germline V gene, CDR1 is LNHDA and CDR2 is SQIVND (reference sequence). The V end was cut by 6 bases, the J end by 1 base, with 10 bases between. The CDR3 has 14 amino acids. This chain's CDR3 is CASRETASYNEQFF. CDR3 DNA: TGTGCCAGTAGGGAGACAGCGTCCTACAATGAGCAGTTCTTC.